The subject of this entry is one TCR beta chain. Its antigen is undetermined. This entry is derived from a study of Ad26.COV2.S vaccination and SARS-CoV-2 variants. Study-level background: Once, or twice with 56 days between doses, Ad26.COV2.S was given intramuscularly. Overall study findings and caveats: Estimates derived from TCR breadth and depth analyses may have underestimated total T cell responses. Similar non-spike TCR breadth was seen in vaccine and placebo recipients.

Some clones are missing from TCRdb's copy, which holds only in-frame ones; the method was immunoSEQ multiplex PCR. The sample yields about 350,000 clones, approximately 85% seen once. V lost 2 bases and J lost 5, with 13 bases in between. The germline gives CDR1 SGHDN, CDR2 FVKESK. The CDR3 runs to 14 residues. Stated treatment: roughly 18 received Ad26.COV2.S at low or high dose, single or two shots; 5 received placebo; per-sample allocation not given. Each sample was drawn 63 days after the first injection (of vaccine or placebo). This Boston cohort included adults aged 18-55 years. The sequencing used peripheral blood, collected in a trial of Ad26.COV2.S vaccine versus placebo. The chain is built from TRBV14 and TRBJ2-7; the D gene is possibly TRBD1 (6 bases). This TCR derives from a person between 18 and 65 years old who received the Ad26.COV2.S COVID-19 vaccine or a placebo. DNA of the CDR3: TGTGCCAGCAGCCAACCAATACAGGGAAACGAGCAGTACTTC. It specifies CASSQPIQGNEQYF.